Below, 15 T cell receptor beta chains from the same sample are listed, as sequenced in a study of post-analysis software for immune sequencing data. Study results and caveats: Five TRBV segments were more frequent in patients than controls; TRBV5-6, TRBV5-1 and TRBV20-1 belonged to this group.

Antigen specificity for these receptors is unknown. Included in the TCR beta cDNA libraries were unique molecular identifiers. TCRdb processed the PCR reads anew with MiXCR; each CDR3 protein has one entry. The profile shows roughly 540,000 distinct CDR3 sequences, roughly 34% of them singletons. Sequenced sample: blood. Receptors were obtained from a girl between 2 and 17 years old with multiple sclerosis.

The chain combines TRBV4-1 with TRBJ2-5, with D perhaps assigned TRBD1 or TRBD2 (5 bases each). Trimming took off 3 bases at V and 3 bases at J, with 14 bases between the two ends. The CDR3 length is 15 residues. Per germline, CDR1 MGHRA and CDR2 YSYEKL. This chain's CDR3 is CASSQGTRTKETQYF. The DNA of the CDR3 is TGCGCCAGCAGCCAGGGGACCAGAACAAAAGAGACCCAGTACTTC.

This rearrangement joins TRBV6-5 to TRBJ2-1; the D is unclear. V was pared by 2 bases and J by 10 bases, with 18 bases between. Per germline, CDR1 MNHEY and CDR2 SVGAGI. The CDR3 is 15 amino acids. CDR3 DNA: TGTGCCAGCAGTTACGGGAACGGACCGGTTACAGAGCAGTTCTTC. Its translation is CASSYGNGPVTEQFF.

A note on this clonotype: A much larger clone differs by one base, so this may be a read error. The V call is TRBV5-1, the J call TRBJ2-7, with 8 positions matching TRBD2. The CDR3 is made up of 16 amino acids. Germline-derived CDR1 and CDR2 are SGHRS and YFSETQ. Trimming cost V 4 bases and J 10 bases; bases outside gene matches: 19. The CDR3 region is CASSGGAGGPKEAQYF. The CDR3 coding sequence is TGCGCCAGCAGCGGGGGCGCGGGGGGTCCCAAAGAGGCCCAGTACTTC.

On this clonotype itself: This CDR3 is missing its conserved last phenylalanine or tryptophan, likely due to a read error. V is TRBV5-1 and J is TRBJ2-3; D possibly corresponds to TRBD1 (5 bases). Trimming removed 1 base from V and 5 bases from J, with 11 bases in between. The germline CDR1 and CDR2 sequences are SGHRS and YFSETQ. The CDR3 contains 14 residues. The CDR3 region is CASSLTRVRDTQYS. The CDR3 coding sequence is TGCGCCAGCAGCTTGACCAGGGTGAGAGATACGCAGTATTCT.

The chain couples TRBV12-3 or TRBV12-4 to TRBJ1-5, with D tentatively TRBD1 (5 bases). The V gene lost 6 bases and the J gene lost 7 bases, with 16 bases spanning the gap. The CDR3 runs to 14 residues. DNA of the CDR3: TGTGCCAGCAGCCATGGACATGGAGGGCAGCCCCAGCATTTT. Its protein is CASSHGHGGQPQHF.

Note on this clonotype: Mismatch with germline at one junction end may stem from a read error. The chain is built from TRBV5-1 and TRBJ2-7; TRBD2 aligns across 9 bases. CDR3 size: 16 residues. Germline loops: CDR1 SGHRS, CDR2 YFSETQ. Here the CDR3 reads CASSLVAGGASCEQYF. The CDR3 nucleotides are TGCGCCAGCAGCTTGGTCGCGGGGGGGGCCTCCTGCGAGCAGTACTTC.

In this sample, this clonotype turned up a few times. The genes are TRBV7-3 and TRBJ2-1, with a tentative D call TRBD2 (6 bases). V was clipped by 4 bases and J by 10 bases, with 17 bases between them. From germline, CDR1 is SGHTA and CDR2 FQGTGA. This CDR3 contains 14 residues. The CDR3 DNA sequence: TGTGCCAGCAGCTCCGGTGGGGGGAGAGGGGAGCAGTTCTTC. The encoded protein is CASSSGGGRGEQFF.

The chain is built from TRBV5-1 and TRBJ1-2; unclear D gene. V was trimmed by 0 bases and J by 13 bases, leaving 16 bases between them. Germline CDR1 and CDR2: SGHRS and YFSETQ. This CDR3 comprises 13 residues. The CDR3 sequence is CASSLAAEVSFTF. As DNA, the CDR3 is TGCGCCAGCAGCTTGGCCGCGGAAGTCAGCTTCACCTTC.

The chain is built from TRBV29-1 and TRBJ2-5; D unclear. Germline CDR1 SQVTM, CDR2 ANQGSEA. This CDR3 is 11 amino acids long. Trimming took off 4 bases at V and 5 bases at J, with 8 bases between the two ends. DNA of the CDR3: TGCAGCGTTGTCCAGAGTGAGACCCAGTACTTC. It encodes CSVVQSETQYF.

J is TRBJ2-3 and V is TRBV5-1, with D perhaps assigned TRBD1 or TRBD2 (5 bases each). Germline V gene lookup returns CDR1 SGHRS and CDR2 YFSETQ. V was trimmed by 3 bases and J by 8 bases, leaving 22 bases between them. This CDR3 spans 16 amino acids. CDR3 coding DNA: TGCGCCAGCAGCTCATCCGGGACCCGGATGGCAGGTACGCAGTATTTT. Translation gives CASSSSGTRMAGTQYF.

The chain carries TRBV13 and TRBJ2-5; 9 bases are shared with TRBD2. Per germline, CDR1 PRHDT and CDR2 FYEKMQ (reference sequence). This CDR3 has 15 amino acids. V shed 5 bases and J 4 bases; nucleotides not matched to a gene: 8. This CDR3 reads CASSPTAAGGETQYF. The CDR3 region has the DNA TGTGCCAGCAGCCCCACCGCAGCGGGGGGAGAGACCCAGTACTTC. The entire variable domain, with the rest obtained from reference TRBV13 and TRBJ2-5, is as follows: AAGVIQSPRHLIKEKRETATLKCYPIPRHDTVYWYQQGPGQDPQFLISFYEKMQSDKGSIPDRFSAQQFSDYHSELNMSSLELGDSALYFCASSPTAAGGETQYFGPGTRLLVL.

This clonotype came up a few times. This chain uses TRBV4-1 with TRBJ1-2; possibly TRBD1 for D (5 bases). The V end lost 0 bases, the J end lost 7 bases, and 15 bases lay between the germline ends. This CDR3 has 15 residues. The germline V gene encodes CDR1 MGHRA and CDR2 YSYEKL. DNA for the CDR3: TGCGCCAGCAGCCAAGATGTCGGGACTCTGGGTGGCTACACCTTC. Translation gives CASSQDVGTLGGYTF.

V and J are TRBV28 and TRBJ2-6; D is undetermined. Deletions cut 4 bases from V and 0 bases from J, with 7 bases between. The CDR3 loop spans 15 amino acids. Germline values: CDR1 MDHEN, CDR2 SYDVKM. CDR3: CASSSGYSGANVLTF. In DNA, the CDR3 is TGTGCCAGCAGTTCCGGTTACTCTGGGGCCAACGTCCTGACTTTC.

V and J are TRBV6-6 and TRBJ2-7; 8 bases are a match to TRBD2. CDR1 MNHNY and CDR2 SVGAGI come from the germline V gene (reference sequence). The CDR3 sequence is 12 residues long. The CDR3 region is CAVSGEDYEQYF. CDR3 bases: TGTGCGGTTAGCGGGGAGGATTACGAGCAGTACTTC.

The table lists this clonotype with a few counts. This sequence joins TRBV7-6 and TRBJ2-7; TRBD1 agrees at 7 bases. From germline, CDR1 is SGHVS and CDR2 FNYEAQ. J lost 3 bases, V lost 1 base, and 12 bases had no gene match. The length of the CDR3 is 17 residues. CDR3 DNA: TGTGCCAGCAGCTTAGGACCCTCGGGCCCAGGGGGCTACGAGCAGTACTTC. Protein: CASSLGPSGPGGYEQYF.